The present T cell receptor beta chain was sequenced within a study of PD-1 blockade in classical Hodgkin lymphoma. Germline CDR1 reads LGHNA; CDR2 reads YNFKEQ. The CDR3 has 12 amino acids. V dropped 4 bases and J dropped 4 bases, with 7 bases sitting between them. In its sample, this clone was seen a few times. The table came from immunoSEQ multiplex PCR; TCRdb's copy has only in-frame clones and leaves some out. The repertoire consists of some 25,000 clones, with 70% to 80% occurring once and the leading ten covering 6.5% to 7%. Every one of the patients relapsed after autologous stem cell transplantation (brentuximab vedotin exposure was variable).

V and J are TRBV4-2 and TRBJ1-1; D uncertain. The TCR originated in a human donor with classical Hodgkin lymphoma. This sample comprised peripheral blood mononuclear cells (PBMCs), obtained at baseline. This CDR3 is CASSLAGTEAFF. CDR3 nucleotides: TGTGCCAGCAGCCTAGCAGGCACTGAAGCTTTCTTT.